The rows below give T cell receptor beta chains drawn from one sample of a study. TCRdb independently ran MiXCR on the RT-PCR reads; one entry per CDR3 protein. The sample consists of about 700,000 distinct CDR3 sequences, 13% to 15% of them appearing once. The sequencing input was memory CD4+ T cells from blood. These receptors were collected from a female donor in good health, serving as a healthy control. The CDR3 runs from the conserved cysteine through the conserved F or W. The D gene is left open where the match is weak. Clone sizes are given selectively: once, few, many, or a class where the clone is expanded.

J gene: TRBJ2-7; V gene: TRBV4-3; clone size: -; D gene: TRBD2; CDR3 DNA: TGCGCCAGCAGCCAAGTTTTAACGGGAGGTCCACGGGAGCAGTACTTC; CDR3 protein: CASSQVLTGGPREQYF
J gene: TRBJ1-5; V gene: TRBV20-1; clone size: -; D gene: -; CDR3 DNA: TGCAGTGCTAGTGCTCAGGGAGGCCGCAGTCAGCCCCAGCATTTT; CDR3 protein: CSASAQGGRSQPQHF
J gene: TRBJ2-7; V gene: TRBV7-2; clone size: -; D gene: -; CDR3 DNA: TGTGCCAGCAGCGCCATGTCAGGGGAGCAGTACTTC; CDR3 protein: CASSAMSGEQYF
J gene: TRBJ1-2; V gene: TRBV12-3/TRBV12-4; clone size: -; D gene: -; CDR3 DNA: TGTGCCAGCAGTCTACCACGGGGGGCAGGGTACGATGGCTACACCTTC; CDR3 protein: CASSLPRGAGYDGYTF
J gene: TRBJ2-1; V gene: TRBV20-1; clone size: few; D gene: TRBD1; CDR3 DNA: TGCAGTGCCGCACCGACAGGGAGCTCCTACAATGAGCAGTTCTTC; CDR3 protein: CSAAPTGSSYNEQFF
J gene: TRBJ2-5; V gene: TRBV20-1; clone size: few; D gene: -; CDR3 DNA: TGCAGTGCTAGAGATCTCCGGCGGGGCGAGACCCAGTACTTC; CDR3 protein: CSARDLRRGETQYF
J gene: TRBJ1-5; V gene: TRBV6-2/TRBV6-3; clone size: few; D gene: TRBD1; CDR3 DNA: TGTGCCAGCCTTGACAGGGATAGCAATCAGCCCCAGCATTTT; CDR3 protein: CASLDRDSNQPQHF
J gene: TRBJ2-5; V gene: TRBV20-1; clone size: many; D gene: -; CDR3 DNA: TGCAGTGCTAGAGATGCGGCTAGCGCTAAAGAGACCCAGTACTTC; CDR3 protein: CSARDAASAKETQYF
J gene: TRBJ1-5; V gene: TRBV20-1; clone size: -; D gene: TRBD1; CDR3 DNA: TGCAGTGCTAGAGATACGGCAGGGGGCGGTCAGCCCCAGCATTTT; CDR3 protein: CSARDTAGGGQPQHF
J gene: TRBJ1-4; V gene: TRBV15; clone size: -; D gene: -; CDR3 DNA: TGTGCCACCAGCAGAGAGGGGGGCCGCATGGGGGGAAAACTGTTTTTT; CDR3 protein: CATSREGGRMGGKLFF
J gene: TRBJ2-3; V gene: TRBV12-3/TRBV12-4; clone size: few; D gene: TRBD2; CDR3 DNA: TGTGCCAGCAGTTTATGGCTAGCGGTTTCCCAAGGCACAGATACGCAGTATTTT; CDR3 protein: CASSLWLAVSQGTDTQYF
J gene: TRBJ2-1; V gene: TRBV7-8; clone size: few; D gene: -; CDR3 DNA: TGTGCCAGCAGCTACCGAGATCCCTACAATGAGCAGTTCTTC; CDR3 protein: CASSYRDPYNEQFF
J gene: TRBJ1-1; V gene: TRBV5-4; clone size: few; D gene: -; CDR3 DNA: TGTGCCAGCAGCTTGGAGGGAGGGGTTGGGACTGAAGCTTTCTTT; CDR3 protein: CASSLEGGVGTEAFF
J gene: TRBJ2-2; V gene: TRBV20-1; clone size: -; D gene: -; CDR3 DNA: TGCAGTGCCCGACGAGGGGGAGGGAACGGCGGGGAGCTGTTTTTT; CDR3 protein: CSARRGGGNGGELFF
J gene: TRBJ2-1; V gene: TRBV6-5; clone size: many; D gene: TRBD2; CDR3 DNA: TGTGCCAGCAGTCGCCAGACGGGACTAGCGGGAGAAAGCAATGAGCAGTTCTTC; CDR3 protein: CASSRQTGLAGESNEQFF
J gene: TRBJ1-4; V gene: TRBV14; clone size: few; D gene: -; CDR3 DNA: TGTGCCAGCAGCCAAGATAGGGGGACCGGGAATGAAAAACTGTTTTTT; CDR3 protein: CASSQDRGTGNEKLFF
J gene: TRBJ1-5; V gene: TRBV10-3; clone size: few; D gene: -; CDR3 DNA: TGTGCCATCAGGCAGGGAGACAATCAGCCCCAGCATTTT; CDR3 protein: CAIRQGDNQPQHF
J gene: TRBJ1-4; V gene: TRBV20-1; clone size: -; D gene: -; CDR3 DNA: TGCAGTGCTAGAGATCCTACGGGAAATGAAAAACTGTTTTTT; CDR3 protein: CSARDPTGNEKLFF
J gene: TRBJ2-3; V gene: TRBV7-2; clone size: -; D gene: -; CDR3 DNA: TGTGCCAGCAGACGCCGTTCCTCCGGGGCAGATACGCAGTATTTT; CDR3 protein: CASRRRSSGADTQYF
J gene: TRBJ2-7; V gene: TRBV27; clone size: few; D gene: TRBD2; CDR3 DNA: TGTGCCAGCAGTTTCCGGACTAGCAGCTACGAGCAGTACTTC; CDR3 protein: CASSFRTSSYEQYF
J gene: TRBJ2-7; V gene: TRBV20-1; clone size: many; D gene: TRBD1; CDR3 DNA: TGCAGTGCTAGTGCAGGGGGCGGGGAACCTTACGAGCAGTACTTC; CDR3 protein: CSASAGGGEPYEQYF
J gene: TRBJ2-7; V gene: TRBV30; clone size: many; D gene: -; CDR3 DNA: TGTGCCTGGAGCTCGGACAGAGCCTACGAGCAGTACTTC; CDR3 protein: CAWSSDRAYEQYF
J gene: TRBJ1-6; V gene: TRBV7-9; clone size: -; D gene: TRBD1; CDR3 DNA: TGTGCCAGCAGCGTGAAGGGGGCTGATAATTCACCCCTCCACTTT; CDR3 protein: CASSVKGADNSPLHF